The T cell receptor (beta chain) under discussion was sequenced for a study of T cells in Graves' hyperthyroidism and ophthalmopathy. Study results and caveats: Also found in blood were most expanded thyroid clonotypes above 0.001.

A lack of ophthalmopathy progression within 18 months defined stable Graves' hyperthyroidism. RNA transcripts were the template for amplifying TCR beta CDR3 regions. RT-PCR in the first round (using the HTBI primer set) targeted the TCR CDR3. TCRdb re-derived calls from the multiplex PCR reads in MiXCR, one entry per CDR3 protein. Among around 520,000 distinct CDR3 sequences listed, about 14% were seen once. A word on this clonotype: Its cognate antigen is unknown. The junction differs from germline at one of its ends, possibly a read error.

The CDR3 has 14 amino acids. The germline CDR1 and CDR2 sequences are SGHRS and YFSETQ. The sequenced sample consisted of blood. This receptor was obtained from a woman aged 40 to 50 with Graves' hyperthyroidism. This chain connects TRBV5-1 to TRBJ2-7, with 7 positions matching TRBD1. DNA for the CDR3: TGTGCCGGCAGCCTAGACAGGGTGGATAGCGAGCAGTACTTC. Amino acid sequence: CAGSLDRVDSEQYF.